Only one count was recorded for the clone carrying this T cell receptor beta chain. This entry belongs to a study of sequential checkpoint blockade in melanoma. V dropped 0 bases and J dropped 3 bases, with 19 bases sitting between them. The CDR3 sequence is 17 residues long. Germline V lookup: CDR1 SGHTS, CDR2 YDEGEE. The assay was immunoSEQ multiplex PCR, and TCRdb's table has in-frame clones only and misses some. The data show under 40,000 clones, about 88% seen once. Treatment in this sample: randomized to nivolumab then ipilimumab (arm A) or the reverse (arm B). This sequence joins TRBV5-8 and TRBJ2-7; no firm D call. The sequence was obtained from a human donor with melanoma. The specimen comprised CD8+ T cells sorted from blood (inferred from file names), sampled from a patient given nivolumab and ipilimumab in sequence. The CDR3 nucleotides read TGTGCCAGCAGCTTGGTAGGAATGGGCCAGGTGGGCTACGAGCAGTACTTC. As protein: CASSLVGMGQVGYEQYF.